These 29 T cell receptor beta chains originate from one sample sequenced in a study of CD8+ T cells in alopecia areata. Sample treatment: oral pan-JAK inhibitor, 5-10 mg twice daily. Extraction of RNA preceded its reverse transcription into cDNA, which served as the sequencing template. The assay was immunoSEQ multiplex PCR, and TCRdb's table has in-frame clones only and misses some. The table shows 190,000 or so clones, with around 58% occurring only once. The specimen comprised CD8+ T cells sorted from blood, sampled at week 24, from a patient treated with tofacitinib. These receptors came from a human donor with alopecia areata.

The chain carries TRBV6-6 and TRBJ1-5; D is undetermined. V shed 6 bases and J shed 0 bases, with 15 bases lying between them. In germline, CDR1 is MNHNY, CDR2 SVGAGI (reference sequence). The CDR3 consists of 16 residues. This chain's CDR3 is CASSPDGEDSNQPQHF. The CDR3 DNA sequence: TGTGCCAGCAGCCCCGATGGAGAAGATAGCAATCAGCCCCAGCATTTT.

The chain has TRBV6-1 and TRBJ2-7; D is ambiguous. CDR1 and CDR2 (germline): MNHNS, SASEGT. This CDR3 is 12 amino acids long. V lost 3 bases, J lost 2 bases, and 5 bases lay in between. CDR3 bases: TGTGCCAGCAGTGACCCAGCCTACGAGCAGTACTTC. The encoded protein is CASSDPAYEQYF.

In this sample, this clone turned up once. The chain's CDR3 is CASSLGSSIGEQFF. DNA of the CDR3: TGTGCCAGCAGCTTAGGGAGTTCGATCGGTGAGCAGTTCTTC. V and J are TRBV7-4 and TRBJ2-1; D not certain. The CDR3 runs 14 residues. The germline V and J ends were trimmed by 1 base and 9 bases, with 13 bases remaining between them. Germline lookup yields CDR1 SGHVT and CDR2 SQSDAQ.

The chain recombines TRBV5-4 with TRBJ2-1, with D unresolved. The germline V and J ends were trimmed by 8 bases and 9 bases, with 21 bases remaining between them. CDR1 is SGHNT and CDR2 is YYREEE in the germline V gene (reference sequence). The CDR3 has 14 residues. In nucleotides, the CDR3 is TGTGCCAGTCGATATACCCCTGAATTAGGTGAGCAGTTCTTC. It is translated as CASRYTPELGEQFF. The complete variable domain, with remaining parts taken from reference TRBV5-4 and TRBJ2-1, reads ETGVTQSPTHLIKTRGQQVTLRCSSQSGHNTVSWYQQALGQGPQFIFQYYREEENGRGNFPPRFSGLQFPNYSSELNVNALELDDSALYLCASRYTPELGEQFFGPGTRLTVL.

The chain is built from TRBV27 and TRBJ2-2; TRBD1 or TRBD2 may be the D gene (5 bases each). V dropped 1 base and J dropped 4 bases, with 13 bases sitting between them. CDR1 and CDR2 (germline): MNHEY, SMNVEV (reference sequence). CDR3 length equals 16 residues. This CDR3 reads CASSLYSGTGTGELFF. The CDR3 DNA reads as TGTGCCAGCAGTTTATATTCGGGGACGGGCACCGGGGAGCTGTTTTTT.

The chain has TRBV25-1 and TRBJ2-1; 11 bases align to TRBD2. V dropped 3 bases and J dropped 2; count of bases not matched to a gene: 3. This CDR3 spans 16 amino acids. Germline CDR1 reads MGHDK; CDR2 reads SYGVNS. CDR3: CASSELAGGAYNEQFF. Here the CDR3 DNA reads TGTGCCAGCAGTGAGCTAGCGGGGGGAGCCTACAATGAGCAGTTCTTC. The full variable domain, its missing parts supplied by reference TRBV25-1 and TRBJ2-1, is EADIYQTPRYLVIGTGKKITLECSQTMGHDKMYWYQQDPGMELHLIHYSYGVNSTEKGDLSSESTVSRIRTEHFPLTLESARPSHTSQYLCASSELAGGAYNEQFFGPGTRLTVL.

This clone was seen a few times. This chain connects TRBV29-1 to TRBJ1-2; 7 nucleotides line up with TRBD1. Germline V gene sequence: CDR1 SQVTM, CDR2 ANQGSEA. The CDR3 consists of 13 residues. With 4 bases clipped from V and 0 bases from J, the junction kept 2 bases outside the gene matches. This CDR3 reads CSVGTGANYGYTF. Here the CDR3 DNA reads TGCAGCGTTGGTACAGGGGCTAACTATGGCTACACCTTC.

A few counts support this clone. The rearrangement uses TRBV4-1 and TRBJ2-5; maybe TRBD2 (6 bases). CDR1 and CDR2 from the germline V gene are MGHRA and YSYEKL. The CDR3 consists of 14 residues. Deletions cut 5 bases from V and 5 bases from J, with 15 bases between. CDR3 DNA: TGCGCCAGCAGCTCTCCCCGGGGGTGGGAGACCCAGTACTTC. Its translation: CASSSPRGWETQYF.

V is TRBV15 and J is TRBJ1-2; D unclear. The ends were cut back, 0 bases at V and 2 bases at J, with 10 bases in the middle. CDR3 length equals 15 residues. CDR1 and CDR2 from the germline V gene are LNHNV and YYDKDF (reference sequence). This CDR3 is CATSRDKGRNYGYTF. In nucleotides, the CDR3 is TGTGCCACCAGCAGAGATAAGGGCAGGAACTATGGCTACACCTTC.

The chain employs TRBV5-1 and TRBJ2-7, with D hard to call. V lost 6 bases, J lost 5 bases, and 12 bases lay in between. Germline V CDR1 and CDR2: SGHRS, YFSETQ. The CDR3 loop spans 12 amino acids. The CDR3 region is CASNLGNNEQYF. CDR3 DNA: TGCGCCAGCAACCTAGGGAATAACGAGCAGTACTTC.

The chain joins TRBV5-1 to TRBJ2-1, with D perhaps matching TRBD1 (6 bases). The CDR3 runs to 11 residues. V lost 7 bases, J lost 8 bases, and 10 bases lay in between. Germline lookup yields CDR1 SGHRS and CDR2 YFSETQ. CDR3 region: CASFYRDEQFF. The CDR3 bases are TGCGCCAGCTTTTACAGGGATGAGCAGTTCTTC.

This clone was observed a single time. The rearrangement joins TRBV2 to TRBJ1-1, with D unclear. The CDR3 has 13 amino acids. The germline V and J ends were trimmed by 6 bases and 1 base, with 9 bases remaining between them. CDR1 and CDR2 (germline): SNHLY, FYNNEI. DNA of the CDR3: TGTGCCAGCAGCGGCAGGAGGAACACTGAAGCTTTCTTT. Residues: CASSGRRNTEAFF. Looking up the rest from reference TRBV2 and TRBJ1-1 gives the full variable domain: EPEVTQTPSHQVTQMGQEVILRCVPISNHLYFYWYRQILGQKVEFLVSFYNNEISEKSEIFDDQFSVERPDGSNFTLKIRSTKLEDSAMYFCASSGRRNTEAFFGQGTRLTVV.

The rearrangement links TRBV5-6 to TRBJ2-1; D remains unclear. The CDR3 runs 16 residues. V was cut by 4 bases and J by 5 bases, with 19 bases left in between. Per germline, CDR1 SGHDT and CDR2 YYEEEE. The CDR3 spells CASSRFPAVRDNEQFF. The CDR3, as DNA: TGTGCCAGCAGCCGCTTCCCTGCGGTTAGGGACAATGAGCAGTTCTTC.

The chain has TRBV6-6 and TRBJ2-7; maybe TRBD1 (6 bases). Germline V lookup: CDR1 MNHNY, CDR2 SVGAGI (reference sequence). This CDR3 spans 14 amino acids. Trimming took off 0 bases at V and 4 bases at J, with 10 bases between the two ends. CDR3 sequence: CASSYSGGGYEQYF. The CDR3 nucleotides read TGTGCCAGCAGTTACTCTGGGGGCGGATACGAGCAGTACTTC.

The chain links TRBV29-1 to TRBJ1-2; TRBD1 is a possible D gene (5 bases). The CDR3 sequence is 12 residues long. From germline, CDR1 is SQVTM and CDR2 ANQGSEA. V lost 6 bases to trimming and J lost 6 bases, with 14 bases between them. Here the CDR3 DNA reads TGCAGCGTCCCTGGGGGGAGGAATGGCTACACCTTC. Its translation is CSVPGGRNGYTF.

V gene TRBV27 combines with J gene TRBJ1-2; D is possibly TRBD1 (5 bases). CDR1 is MNHEY and CDR2 is SMNVEV in the germline V gene (reference sequence). V was clipped by 2 bases and J by 5 bases, with 12 bases between them. The CDR3 is 14 amino acids. CDR3 in amino acids: CASSLGRKGYGYTF. The CDR3 coding sequence is TGTGCCAGCAGTTTAGGGCGGAAGGGGTATGGCTACACCTTC.

V gene TRBV13 combines with J gene TRBJ2-7, with D possibly matching TRBD1 (5 bases). From germline, CDR1 is PRHDT and CDR2 FYEKMQ (reference sequence). Deletions cut 5 bases from V and 0 bases from J, with 14 bases between. The CDR3 runs 15 residues. CDR3 loop: CASSPRRTSSYEQYF. The CDR3 DNA is TGTGCCAGCAGCCCCAGACGGACAAGCTCCTACGAGCAGTACTTC. Filled out from reference TRBV13 and TRBJ2-7, the complete variable domain reads AAGVIQSPRHLIKEKRETATLKCYPIPRHDTVYWYQQGPGQDPQFLISFYEKMQSDKGSIPDRFSAQQFSDYHSELNMSSLELGDSALYFCASSPRRTSSYEQYFGPGTRLTVT.

The chain uses TRBV25-1 and TRBJ2-1, with D tentatively TRBD2 (7 bases). Trimming shortened V by 5 bases and J by 1 base, and 18 bases separated the two germline ends. In germline, CDR1 is MGHDK, CDR2 SYGVNS. The CDR3 contains 17 residues. This chain's CDR3 is CASSTKVGGGSYNEQFF. The DNA for the CDR3 is TGTGCCAGCAGTACAAAGGTAGGGGGAGGGTCCTACAATGAGCAGTTCTTC.

This clone was counted only a few times. This chain uses TRBV14 with TRBJ2-2, with D hard to call. CDR1 and CDR2 (germline): SGHDN, FVKESK. CDR3 length: 16 residues. V was shortened by 3 bases and J by 4 bases, with 15 bases between the two germline ends. CDR3 loop: CASSHLPGTTTGELFF. As DNA, the CDR3 is TGTGCCAGCAGCCACTTACCGGGCACTACCACCGGGGAGCTGTTTTTT.

V and J are TRBV30 and TRBJ1-1, with a possible D match to TRBD1 (5 bases). The V gene's germline CDR1 is GTSNPN and CDR2 SVGIG (reference sequence). Trimming shortened V by 2 bases and J by 5 bases, and 12 bases separated the two germline ends. CDR3 length equals 13 residues. In DNA, the CDR3 is TGTGCCTGGAGTAGTGCCAGGGATACTGAAGCTTTCTTT. Encoded protein: CAWSSARDTEAFF.

In DNA, the CDR3 is TGTGCCTGGAGTGCACGAGGAGACGGGAACAATGAGCAGTTCTTC. Its translation: CAWSARGDGNNEQFF. The chain recombines TRBV30 with TRBJ2-1; D is possibly TRBD2 (5 bases). Germline CDR1 is GTSNPN and CDR2 is SVGIG (reference sequence). The CDR3 has 15 amino acids. V shed 1 base and J shed 5 bases, with 15 bases lying between them.

This clone has a handful of counts. The DNA for the CDR3 is TGTGCCAGCAGCCAAGATTATGTTAAGGACGAAGCTTTCTTT. This translates into CASSQDYVKDEAFF. V usage is TRBV14 and J usage is TRBJ1-1, with D uncertain. The germline V gene encodes CDR1 SGHDN and CDR2 FVKESK. V shed 0 bases and J shed 8 bases, with 13 bases lying between them. The CDR3 is made up of 14 amino acids.

This clone was seen a single time. The J gene is TRBJ2-7, the V gene TRBV5-6, with 7 bases that match TRBD2. Germline V CDR1 and CDR2: SGHDT, YYEEEE. With 0 bases clipped from V and 7 bases from J, the junction kept 7 bases outside the gene matches. The CDR3 length is 14 residues. The CDR3 DNA follows: TGTGCCAGCAGCTTGGACCGGGGGGTAAGGGAGCAGTACTTC. Translated, it gives CASSLDRGVREQYF.

This chain uses TRBV19 with TRBJ1-5; possibly TRBD1 for D (5 bases). With 7 bases removed from V and 4 bases from J, the gap between germline ends came to 17 bases. Germline values: CDR1 LNHDA, CDR2 SQIVND (reference sequence). The CDR3 loop spans 15 amino acids. This CDR3 is CASTISGGGNQPQHF. The CDR3 DNA sequence: TGTGCCAGTACCATCTCCGGGGGAGGAAATCAGCCCCAGCATTTT.

This chain links TRBV5-6 with TRBJ2-7, with D perhaps TRBD1 (6 bases). The germline V gene encodes CDR1 SGHDT and CDR2 YYEEEE. V lost 4 bases and J lost 4, with 12 bases in between. The CDR3 has 13 amino acids. The CDR3 bases are TGTGCCAGCAGCATGGGGGCCACATACGAGCAGTACTTC. Protein: CASSMGATYEQYF.

V is TRBV29-1 and J is TRBJ1-2; D is undetermined. Germline V gives CDR1 SQVTM, CDR2 ANQGSEA. The CDR3 has 15 amino acids. V was trimmed by 1 base and J by 8 bases, leaving 20 bases between them. The CDR3 nucleotides are TGCAGCGTTGAAGGGGAAGGGTCCCCCTATAACGGCTACACCTTC. Protein product: CSVEGEGSPYNGYTF.

The rearrangement links TRBV29-1 to TRBJ1-1; D perhaps matches TRBD1 (6 bases). The CDR3 is made up of 13 amino acids. Germline V gives CDR1 SQVTM, CDR2 ANQGSEA. V gave up 7 bases and J gave up 3 bases, with 15 bases separating them. As DNA, the CDR3 is TGCAGCGGCGGACCTGGACAGTACACTGAAGCTTTCTTT. Its translation is CSGGPGQYTEAFF.

The rearrangement links TRBV15 to TRBJ1-5; D may be TRBD1 (5 bases). CDR3 length: 14 amino acids. Germline CDR1 and CDR2: LNHNV and YYDKDF (reference sequence). V lost 6 bases and J 0 bases, leaving 9 bases between the germline ends. The CDR3 protein is CATRRDLSNQPQHF. The DNA of the CDR3 is TGTGCCACCAGAAGGGACCTTAGCAATCAGCCCCAGCATTTT.

This chain connects TRBV7-9 to TRBJ2-7, with D perhaps matching TRBD1 (5 bases). The CDR3 sequence is 14 residues long. The V end lost 7 bases, the J end lost 0 bases, and 13 bases lay between the germline ends. Germline-derived CDR1 and CDR2 are SEHNR and FQNEAQ (reference sequence). CDR3: CASTVATASYEQYF. Written as DNA, the CDR3 is TGTGCCAGCACCGTGGCGACAGCCTCCTACGAGCAGTACTTC. The whole variable domain, remainder taken from reference TRBV7-9 and TRBJ2-7, is DTGVSQNPRHKITKRGQNVTFRCDPISEHNRLYWYRQTLGQGPEFLTYFQNEAQLEKSRLLSDRFSAERPKGSFSTLEIQRTEQGDSAMYLCASTVATASYEQYFGPGTRLTVT.